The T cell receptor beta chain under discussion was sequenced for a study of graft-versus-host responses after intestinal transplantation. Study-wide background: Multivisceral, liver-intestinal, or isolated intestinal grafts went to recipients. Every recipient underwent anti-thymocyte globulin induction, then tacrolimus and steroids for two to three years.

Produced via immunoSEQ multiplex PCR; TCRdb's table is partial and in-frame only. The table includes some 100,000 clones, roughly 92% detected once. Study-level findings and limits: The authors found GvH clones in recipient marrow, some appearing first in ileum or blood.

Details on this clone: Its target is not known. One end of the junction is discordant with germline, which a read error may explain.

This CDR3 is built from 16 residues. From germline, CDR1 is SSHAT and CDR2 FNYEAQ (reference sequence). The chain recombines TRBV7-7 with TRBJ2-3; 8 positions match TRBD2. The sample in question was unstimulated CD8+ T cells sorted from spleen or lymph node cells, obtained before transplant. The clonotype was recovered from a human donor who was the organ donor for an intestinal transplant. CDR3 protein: CASSASAGAPPDTQYF. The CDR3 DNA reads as TGTGCTAGCAGCGCGTCAGCGGGAGCCCCCCCAGATACGCAGTATTTT.